This TCR beta chain was sequenced for a study of CXCR3-negative and CXCR3-positive naive CD8 T cells. Looked up from germline, CDR1 is LNHNV and CDR2 is YYDKDF (reference sequence). The CDR3 has 15 residues. Researchers prepared the TRB cDNA libraries using 5' RACE with UMI labels. Each CDR3 protein gets one entry in TCRdb, which reprocessed the 5' RACE reads and gives no DNA. The listing contains 55,000 to 75,000 distinct CDR3 sequences. Study-level results: Naive cells with CXCR3 showed TRB CDR3s that were more hydrophobic than those in CXCR3-negative naive cells. From TRB CDR3 properties, TCR strength was inferred; surface CD5 did not differ between naive subsets. Each naive subset displayed comparably high diversity, whereas memory CD8+ cells displayed much lower diversity. Researchers reported similar TRBV-TRBJ usage in naive CXCR3-negative and CXCR3-positive cells, though memory differed.

On this clonotype itself: Its cognate antigen is unknown.

This chain uses TRBV15 with TRBJ2-7. Sample: naive CXCR3+ CD8+ T cells from blood. Subset defined: CD45RO-CCR7+CD27+CD95- naive CD8+ T cells expressing CXCR3 (TNR3+). The sequence was obtained from a human donor in good health. Some clones in this sample may be carry-over from other donors' samples. This chain's CDR3 is CATSELAGSSYEQYF.